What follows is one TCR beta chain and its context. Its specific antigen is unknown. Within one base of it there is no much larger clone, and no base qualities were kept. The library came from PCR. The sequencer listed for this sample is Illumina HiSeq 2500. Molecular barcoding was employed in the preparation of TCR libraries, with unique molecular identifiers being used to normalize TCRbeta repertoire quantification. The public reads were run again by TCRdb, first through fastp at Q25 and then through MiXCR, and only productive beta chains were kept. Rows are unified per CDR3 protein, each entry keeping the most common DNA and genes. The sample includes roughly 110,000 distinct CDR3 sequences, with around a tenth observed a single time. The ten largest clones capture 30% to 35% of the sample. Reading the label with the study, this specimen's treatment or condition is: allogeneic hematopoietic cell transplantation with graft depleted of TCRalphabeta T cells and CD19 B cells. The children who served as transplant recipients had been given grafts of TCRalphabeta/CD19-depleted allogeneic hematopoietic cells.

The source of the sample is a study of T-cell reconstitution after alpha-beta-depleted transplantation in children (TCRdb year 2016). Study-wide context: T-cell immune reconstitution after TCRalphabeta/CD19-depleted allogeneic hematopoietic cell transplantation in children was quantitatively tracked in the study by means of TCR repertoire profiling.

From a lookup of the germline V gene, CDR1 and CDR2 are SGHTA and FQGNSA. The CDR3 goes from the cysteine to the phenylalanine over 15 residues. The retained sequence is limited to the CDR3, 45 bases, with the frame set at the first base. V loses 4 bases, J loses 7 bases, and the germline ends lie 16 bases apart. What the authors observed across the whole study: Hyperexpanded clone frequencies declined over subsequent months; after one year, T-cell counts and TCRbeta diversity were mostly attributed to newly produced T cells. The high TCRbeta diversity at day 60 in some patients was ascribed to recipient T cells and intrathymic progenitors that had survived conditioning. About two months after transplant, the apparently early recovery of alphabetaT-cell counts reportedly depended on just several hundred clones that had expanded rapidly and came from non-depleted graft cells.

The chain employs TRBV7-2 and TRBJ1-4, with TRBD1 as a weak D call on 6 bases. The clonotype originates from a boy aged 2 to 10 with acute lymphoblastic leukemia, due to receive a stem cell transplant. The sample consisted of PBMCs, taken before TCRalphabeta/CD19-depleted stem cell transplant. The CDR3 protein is CASSSFGGLLEKLFF. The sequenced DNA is TGTGCCAGCAGCTCGTTCGGGGGGCTACTTGAAAAACTGTTTTTT.